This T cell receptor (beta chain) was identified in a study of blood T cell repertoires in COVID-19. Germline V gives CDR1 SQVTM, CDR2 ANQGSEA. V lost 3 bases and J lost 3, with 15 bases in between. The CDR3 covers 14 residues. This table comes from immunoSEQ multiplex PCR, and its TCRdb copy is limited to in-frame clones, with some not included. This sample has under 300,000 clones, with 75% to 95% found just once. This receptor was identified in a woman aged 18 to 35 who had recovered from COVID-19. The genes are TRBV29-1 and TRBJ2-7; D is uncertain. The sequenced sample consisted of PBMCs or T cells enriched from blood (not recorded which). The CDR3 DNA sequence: TGCAGCGTTGAGGTCCGAGGCCCGAACTACGAGCAGTACTTC. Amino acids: CSVEVRGPNYEQYF.